The entry that follows covers one TCR beta chain sequence. The CDR3 is 14 amino acids. The V end lost 3 bases, the J end lost 5 bases, and 14 bases lay between the germline ends. The germline V gene has CDR1 DFQATT and CDR2 SNEGSKA (reference sequence). One entry per CDR3 protein results from TCRdb running MiXCR on the reads. Here the sample spans hundreds of thousands of distinct CDR3 sequences, 15% to 20% being singletons. These data are taken from a study of T cell repertoires in cytomegalovirus infection. The receptor was isolated from a human donor in good health (CMV status not recorded). Some clones in this sample may be carry-over from other donors' samples. V usage is TRBV20-1 and J usage is TRBJ1-5; no clear D gene. Input material: PBMCs. The CDR3 nucleotides read TGCAGTGCTAGTAAGGGCAGTAAGGATCAGCCCCAGCATTTT. Translated: CSASKGSKDQPQHF.